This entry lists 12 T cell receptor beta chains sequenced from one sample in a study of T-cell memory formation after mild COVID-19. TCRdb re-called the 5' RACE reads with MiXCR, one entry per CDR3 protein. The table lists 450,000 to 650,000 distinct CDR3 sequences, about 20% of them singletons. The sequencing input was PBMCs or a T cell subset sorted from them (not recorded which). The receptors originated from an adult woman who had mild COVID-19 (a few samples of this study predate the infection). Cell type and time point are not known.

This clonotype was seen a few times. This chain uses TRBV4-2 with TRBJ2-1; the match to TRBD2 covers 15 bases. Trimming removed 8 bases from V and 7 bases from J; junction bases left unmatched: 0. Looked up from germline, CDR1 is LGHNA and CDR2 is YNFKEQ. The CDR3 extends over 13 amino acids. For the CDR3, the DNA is TGTGCCAGCGGGACTAGCGGGAGGAATGAGCAGTTCTTC. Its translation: CASGTSGRNEQFF.

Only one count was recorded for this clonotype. The chain's CDR3 is CASSLNQQTNTGELFF. CDR3 nucleotide sequence: TGTGCCAGCAGCTTAAACCAGCAGACGAACACCGGGGAGCTGTTTTTT. The chain is built from TRBV7-3 and TRBJ2-2; no definite D call. Germline values: CDR1 SGHTA, CDR2 FQGTGA. The CDR3 runs to 16 residues. V was trimmed by 1 base and J by 0 bases, leaving 9 bases between them. Filled out from reference TRBV7-3 and TRBJ2-2, the complete variable domain reads GAGVSQTPSNKVTEKGKYVELRCDPISGHTALYWYRQSLGQGPEFLIYFQGTGAADDSGLPNDRFFAVRPEGSVSTLKIQRTERGDSAVYLCASSLNQQTNTGELFFGEGSRLTVL.

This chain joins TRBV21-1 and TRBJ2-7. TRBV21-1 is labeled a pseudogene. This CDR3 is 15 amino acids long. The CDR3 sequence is CASSNQAGGPIEQYF. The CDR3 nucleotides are TGTGCCAGCAGCAACCAGGCGGGAGGGCCTATCGAGCAGTACTTC.

The CDR3 nucleotides read TGTGCCAGCAAAACAGGGGCCCGTCGGACTGAAGCTTTCTTT. Translating gives CASKTGARRTEAFF. The chain recombines TRBV27 with TRBJ1-1; TRBD1 aligns across 7 bases. The CDR3 consists of 14 residues. With 7 bases clipped from V and 5 bases from J, the junction kept 10 bases outside the gene matches. In germline, CDR1 is MNHEY, CDR2 SMNVEV (reference sequence).

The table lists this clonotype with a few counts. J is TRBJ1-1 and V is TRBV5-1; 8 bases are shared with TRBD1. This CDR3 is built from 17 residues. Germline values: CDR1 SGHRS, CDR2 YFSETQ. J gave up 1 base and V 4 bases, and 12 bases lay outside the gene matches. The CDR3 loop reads CASSLLTGVIRNTEAFF. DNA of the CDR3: TGCGCCAGCAGCCTCTTGACAGGGGTGATAAGGAACACTGAAGCTTTCTTT.

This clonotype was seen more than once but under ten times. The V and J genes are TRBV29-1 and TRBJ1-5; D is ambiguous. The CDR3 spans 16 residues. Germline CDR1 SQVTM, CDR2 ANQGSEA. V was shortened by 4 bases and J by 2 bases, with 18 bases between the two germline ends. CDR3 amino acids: CSVVSEGPLGNQPQHF. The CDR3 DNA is TGCAGCGTTGTGAGCGAGGGCCCCTTGGGCAATCAGCCCCAGCATTTT.

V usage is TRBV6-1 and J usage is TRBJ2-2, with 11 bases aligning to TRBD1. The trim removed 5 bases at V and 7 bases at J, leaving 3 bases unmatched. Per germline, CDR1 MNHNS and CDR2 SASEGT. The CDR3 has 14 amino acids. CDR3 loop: CASSRDRGSGELFF. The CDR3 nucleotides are TGTGCCAGCAGTCGGGACAGGGGGAGCGGGGAGCTGTTTTTT.

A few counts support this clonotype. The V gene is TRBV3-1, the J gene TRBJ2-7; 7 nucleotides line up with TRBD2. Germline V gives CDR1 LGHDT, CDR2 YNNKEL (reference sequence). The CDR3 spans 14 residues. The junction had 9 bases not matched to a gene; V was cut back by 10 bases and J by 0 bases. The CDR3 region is CATIGEGPSYEQYF. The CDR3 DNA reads TGTGCCACCATCGGGGAGGGCCCCTCCTACGAGCAGTACTTC.

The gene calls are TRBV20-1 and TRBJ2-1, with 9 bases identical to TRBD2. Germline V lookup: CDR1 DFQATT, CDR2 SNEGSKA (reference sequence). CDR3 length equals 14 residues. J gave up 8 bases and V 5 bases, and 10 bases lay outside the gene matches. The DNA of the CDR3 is TGCAGTGCTCTGGCGGGGGGGCTGAGCGATGAGCAGTTCTTC. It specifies CSALAGGLSDEQFF.

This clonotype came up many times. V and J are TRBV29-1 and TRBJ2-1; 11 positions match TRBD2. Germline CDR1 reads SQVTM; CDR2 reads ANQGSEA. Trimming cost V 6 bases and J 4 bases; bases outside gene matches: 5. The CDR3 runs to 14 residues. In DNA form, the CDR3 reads TGCAGCGTGAGGGGACTAGCGGAGTACAATGAGCAGTTCTTC. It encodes CSVRGLAEYNEQFF.

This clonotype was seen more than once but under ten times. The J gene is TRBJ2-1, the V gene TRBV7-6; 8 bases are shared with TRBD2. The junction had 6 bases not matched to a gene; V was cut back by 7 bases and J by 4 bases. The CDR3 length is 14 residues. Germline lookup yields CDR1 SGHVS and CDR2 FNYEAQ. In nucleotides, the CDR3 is TGTGCCAGCACCTCGGGCGGGGGGTACAATGAGCAGTTCTTC. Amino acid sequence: CASTSGGGYNEQFF.

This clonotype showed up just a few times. CDR3 protein: CASSLIMSEQFF. The CDR3 coding sequence is TGTGCCAGCAGCTTAATTATGAGTGAGCAGTTCTTC. The chain joins TRBV11-2 to TRBJ2-1; no firm D call. Per the germline V gene, CDR1 is SGHAT and CDR2 is FQNNGV. This CDR3 region has 12 residues. The V and J ends lost 2 bases and 9 bases respectively, with 8 bases between them.